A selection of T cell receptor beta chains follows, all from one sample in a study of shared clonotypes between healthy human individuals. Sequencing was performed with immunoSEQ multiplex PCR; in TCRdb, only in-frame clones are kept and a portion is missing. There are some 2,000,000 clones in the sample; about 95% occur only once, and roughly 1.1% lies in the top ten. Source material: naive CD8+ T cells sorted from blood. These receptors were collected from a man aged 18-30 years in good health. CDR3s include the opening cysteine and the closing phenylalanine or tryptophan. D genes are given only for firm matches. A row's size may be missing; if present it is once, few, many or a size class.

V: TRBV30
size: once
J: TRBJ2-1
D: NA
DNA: TGTGCCTGGAGCCCAGAAGACCCCAATGAGCAGTTCTTC
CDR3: CAWSPEDPNEQFF

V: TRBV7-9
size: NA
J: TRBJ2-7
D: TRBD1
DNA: TGTGCCAGCAGTCTTACGGGACAGGGGGCTTTTGGCCTCGAGCAGTACTTC
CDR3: CASSLTGQGAFGLEQYF

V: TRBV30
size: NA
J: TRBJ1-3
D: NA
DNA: TGTGCCTGGAGCCCAGGGATCGGGGGAAACACCATATATTTT
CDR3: CAWSPGIGGNTIYF

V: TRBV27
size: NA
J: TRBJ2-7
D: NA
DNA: TGTGCCAGCAGTTATGGGCCCACGGACTACGAGCAGTACTTC
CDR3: CASSYGPTDYEQYF

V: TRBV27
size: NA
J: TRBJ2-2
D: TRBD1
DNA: TGTGCCAGCAGTTTCGGACAGGGGGCCGGGGAGCTGTTTTTT
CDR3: CASSFGQGAGELFF

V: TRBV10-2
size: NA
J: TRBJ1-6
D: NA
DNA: TGCGCCAGCAGTAACATGGGACAAAGTAATTCACCCCTCCACTTT
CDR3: CASSNMGQSNSPLHF

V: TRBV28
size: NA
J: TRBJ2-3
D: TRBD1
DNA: TGTGCCAGCAGTTTCCCCGGGACAGGGGAACGAGATACGCAGTATTTT
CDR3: CASSFPGTGERDTQYF

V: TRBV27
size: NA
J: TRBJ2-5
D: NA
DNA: TGTGCCAGCAGTTTGCTAGGGGATGGGGAGACCCAGTACTTC
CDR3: CASSLLGDGETQYF

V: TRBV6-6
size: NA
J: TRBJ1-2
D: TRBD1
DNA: TGTGCCAGCACCCTGGTGGGGACAGCAAACTATGGCTACACCTTC
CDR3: CASTLVGTANYGYTF

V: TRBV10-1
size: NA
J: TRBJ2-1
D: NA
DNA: TGCGCCAGCATCCTAGGAGGGGGTGCCGACTCCTACAATGAGCAGTTCTTC
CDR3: CASILGGGADSYNEQFF

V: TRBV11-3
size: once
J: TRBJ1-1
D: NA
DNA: TGTGCCAGCAGCTTACAGGGGAACACTGAAGCTTTCTTT
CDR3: CASSLQGNTEAFF

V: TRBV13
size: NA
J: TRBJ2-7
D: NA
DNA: TGTGCCAGCAGCGTCACCAATTACTACGAGCAGTACTTC
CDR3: CASSVTNYYEQYF

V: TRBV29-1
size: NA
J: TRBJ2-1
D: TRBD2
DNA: TGCAGCGTTGAACTCTTATCGGGGGGTTACTACAATGAGCAGTTCTTC
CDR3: CSVELLSGGYYNEQFF

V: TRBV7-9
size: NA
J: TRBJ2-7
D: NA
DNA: TGTGCCAGCAGCCTCGACTATACCTACGAGCAGTACTTC
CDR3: CASSLDYTYEQYF

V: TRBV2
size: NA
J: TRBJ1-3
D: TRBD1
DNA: TGTGCCAGCGGCCAAGGACACGTTGCAGGGGGCGGAAACACCATATATTTT
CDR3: CASGQGHVAGGGNTIYF

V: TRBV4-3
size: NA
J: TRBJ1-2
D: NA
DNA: TGCGCCAGCAGCTTTCAAGGTCACAGGGAGGATCAGACCTTC
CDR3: CASSFQGHREDQTF

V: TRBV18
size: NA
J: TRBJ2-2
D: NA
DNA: TGTGCCAGCTCACCGGACCCCACTTACGGGGAGCTGTTTTTT
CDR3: CASSPDPTYGELFF

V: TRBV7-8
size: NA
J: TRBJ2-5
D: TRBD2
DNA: TGTGCCAGCAGCTCCCACCTAGCGGATCAAGAGACCCAGTACTTC
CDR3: CASSSHLADQETQYF

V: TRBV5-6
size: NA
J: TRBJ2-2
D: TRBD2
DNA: TGTGCCAGCAGCTTGGAACTAGCGGGTAACACCGGGGAGCTGTTTTTT
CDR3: CASSLELAGNTGELFF

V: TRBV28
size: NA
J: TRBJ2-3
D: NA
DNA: TGTGCCAGCAGCCTCAACACAGATACGCAGTATTTT
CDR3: CASSLNTDTQYF

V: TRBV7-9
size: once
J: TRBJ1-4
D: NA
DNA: TGTGCCAGCAGCTTAGCATATGACGTGGGGAATGAAAAACTGTTTTTT
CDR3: CASSLAYDVGNEKLFF

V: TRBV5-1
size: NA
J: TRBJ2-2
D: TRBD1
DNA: TGCGCCAGCAGCCCGACAGGGACGGGAACTGAAACCGGGGAGCTGTTTTTT
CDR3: CASSPTGTGTETGELFF

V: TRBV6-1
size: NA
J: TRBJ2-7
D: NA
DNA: TGTGCCAGCAGTGAAGTTGGGCCAGACTACGAGCAGTACTTC
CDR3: CASSEVGPDYEQYF

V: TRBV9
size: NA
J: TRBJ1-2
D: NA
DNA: TGTGCCAGCAGCTCCGACTGGGCCGGAGTAGGGAACTATGGCTACACCTTC
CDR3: CASSSDWAGVGNYGYTF

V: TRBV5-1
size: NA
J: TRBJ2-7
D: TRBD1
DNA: TGCGCCAGCAGCTCTGGACAGGGTCCCTACGAGCAGTACTTC
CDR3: CASSSGQGPYEQYF

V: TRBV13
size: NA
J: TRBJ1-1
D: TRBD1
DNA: TGTGCCAGCAGCTGGAGGACAGGGATCACTGAAGCTTTCTTT
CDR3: CASSWRTGITEAFF

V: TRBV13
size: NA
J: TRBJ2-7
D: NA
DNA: TGTGCCAGCAGGGGAAACGACGGGGTGTATGAGCAGTACTTC
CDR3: CASRGNDGVYEQYF

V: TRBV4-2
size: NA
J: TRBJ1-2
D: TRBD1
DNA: TGTGCCAGCAGCCAAGAGGAACGGGACAGGGTACATGGCTACACCTTC
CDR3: CASSQEERDRVHGYTF

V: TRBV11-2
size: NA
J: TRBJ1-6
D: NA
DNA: TGTGCCAGCAGCTTAGCCGGTTCACCCCTCCACTTT
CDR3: CASSLAGSPLHF

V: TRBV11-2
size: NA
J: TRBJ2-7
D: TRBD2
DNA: TGTGCCAGCAGCTTAAGCGGGAGTATCAACGAGCAGTACTTC
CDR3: CASSLSGSINEQYF

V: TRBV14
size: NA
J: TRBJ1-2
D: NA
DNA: TGTGCCAGCAGCCAAGATATTTCTGGCCTTAACTATGGCTACACCTTC
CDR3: CASSQDISGLNYGYTF

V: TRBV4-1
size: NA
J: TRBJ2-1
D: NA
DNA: TGCGCCAGCAGCCATCCGGACTTCTACAATGAGCAGTTCTTC
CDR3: CASSHPDFYNEQFF

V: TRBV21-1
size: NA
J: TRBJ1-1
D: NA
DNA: TGTGCCAGCAGCATGGGACAGGGGCTGAGAGCTTTCTTT
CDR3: CASSMGQGLRAFF